This record looks at one TCR beta chain sequence and its context. This entry belongs to a study of blood T cell repertoires in COVID-19. At the level of the study: PBMCs, B-cell-depleted T cells, or T cells provided the cDNA or gDNA that made up the material.

The cohort comprised adults aged about 18 to 100 years residing in 20 to 25 US areas. Categorization into cohorts depended on clinical history that participants reported. Individuals in the exposed group had encountered a COVID-19 case within 2 weeks preceding study entry. Germline V gives CDR1 KGHDR, CDR2 SFDVKD. V was pared by 9 bases and J by 3 bases, with 14 bases between. The length of the CDR3 is 13 residues. The table came from immunoSEQ multiplex PCR; TCRdb's copy has only in-frame clones and leaves some out. Among approximately 380,000 clones listed, 80% to 95% were seen once. The chain joins TRBV24-1 to TRBJ2-7; possible D gene TRBD1, 6 bases. This sequence was found in a woman aged 35 to 49 who had been exposed to COVID-19. Sequenced material: PBMCs or T cells enriched from blood (not recorded which). The CDR3, as DNA: TGTGCCACCCCTACGGCAGGGGTCTACGAGCAGTACTTC. This translates into CATPTAGVYEQYF.